The 30 T cell receptor beta chains in this list originate from one sample, sequenced in a study of T cell responses to AZD1222 COVID-19 vaccine. Some clones are missing from TCRdb's copy, which holds only in-frame ones; the method was immunoSEQ multiplex PCR. The sample comprises approximately 190,000 clones, approximately 90% of which are singletons, and 0.95% to 1% rests with the top ten. Sequences were derived from peripheral blood, sampled on day 0 of AZD1222 vaccination. These receptors were collected from an adult in good health.

The chain carries TRBV4-3 and TRBJ2-3, with TRBD2 identical over 8 bases. The CDR3 has 17 amino acids. The V gene end was trimmed by 0 bases and the J gene end by 3 bases; junction bases not matched to a gene: 8. Germline V gene lookup returns CDR1 LGHNA and CDR2 YSLEER. The CDR3 bases are TGCGCCAGCAGCCAAGACTTCTTTGGCGGGGGGACAGATACGCAGTATTTT. It encodes CASSQDFFGGGTDTQYF.

This rearrangement joins TRBV4-3 to TRBJ2-1; 12 bases agree with TRBD2. The CDR3 loop spans 16 amino acids. The junction had 6 bases not matched to a gene; V was cut back by 2 bases and J by 7 bases. CDR1 is LGHNA and CDR2 is YSLEER in the germline V gene. The CDR3 DNA reads as TGCGCCAGCAGCCAAACTACAGGGACTAGCGGGAATGAGCAGTTCTTC. It encodes CASSQTTGTSGNEQFF.

The CDR3 is CASSFYNEQFF. In nucleotides, the CDR3 is TGTGCCAGCAGTTTCTACAATGAGCAGTTCTTC. The rearrangement joins TRBV12-3 or TRBV12-4 to TRBJ2-1, with no clear D. The CDR3 length is 11 residues. The V gene lost 3 bases and the J gene lost 3 bases, with 0 bases spanning the gap.

This chain joins TRBV5-1 and TRBJ2-1; 9 nucleotides align to TRBD2. From germline, CDR1 is SGHRS and CDR2 YFSETQ. This CDR3 is 17 amino acids long. Trimming cost V 0 bases and J 2 bases; bases outside gene matches: 6. CDR3 in amino acids: CASSLGLAVQTYNEQFF. CDR3 nucleotide sequence: TGCGCCAGCAGCTTGGGACTAGCGGTTCAGACCTACAATGAGCAGTTCTTC.

This clone was detected once. Other DNA sequences in the sample encode the same CDR3. This CDR3 is CASSEERGSGNTIYF. The CDR3 DNA sequence: TGTGCCAGCAGTGAAGAACGGGGCTCTGGAAACACCATATATTTT. V is TRBV6-1 and J is TRBJ1-3; D not certain. Germline V gives CDR1 MNHNS, CDR2 SASEGT. V lost 1 base and J 0 bases, leaving 7 bases between the germline ends. The CDR3 extends over 15 amino acids.

In regard to this clone: One end of the junction fails to match germline, which may point to a read error. This chain connects TRBV10-3 to TRBJ1-1; possible D gene TRBD1, 5 bases. From germline, CDR1 is ENHRY and CDR2 SYGVKD. The CDR3 extends over 13 amino acids. As DNA, the CDR3 is TGTGCCATCAGCGAGTTCCCGACAGATGAAGCTTTCTTT. It encodes CAISEFPTDEAFF.

The chain uses TRBV6-5 and TRBJ2-2, with D unclear. Between the trimmed V and J ends, which lost 5 bases and 4 bases, there was a span of 14 bases. From germline, CDR1 is MNHEY and CDR2 SVGAGI. The CDR3 spans 15 residues. The CDR3 spells CASSPPRNPTGELFF. For the CDR3, the DNA is TGTGCCAGCAGTCCCCCCAGGAACCCCACCGGGGAGCTGTTTTTT.

The V and J genes are TRBV7-9 and TRBJ1-1; 10 nucleotides agree with TRBD1. The CDR3 totals 19 residues. Germline loops: CDR1 SEHNR, CDR2 FQNEAQ (reference sequence). V lost 4 bases and J lost 1; bases outside the gene matches: 15. The chain's CDR3 is CASSSIPGQGRWANTEAFF. CDR3 DNA: TGTGCCAGCAGCTCGATCCCGGGACAGGGGCGTTGGGCGAACACTGAAGCTTTCTTT.

This rearrangement joins TRBV9 to TRBJ1-2, with D uncertain. Between the trimmed V and J ends, which lost 0 bases and 5 bases, there was a span of 11 bases. Germline CDR1 and CDR2: SGDLS and YYNGEE. This CDR3 comprises 14 residues. Here the CDR3 reads CASSVAIGDYGYTF. The CDR3 coding sequence is TGTGCCAGCAGCGTAGCTATCGGCGATTATGGCTACACCTTC.

This chain connects TRBV20-1 to TRBJ1-5, with D unclear. CDR3 length equals 13 residues. Trimming removed 3 bases from V and 3 bases from J, with 9 bases in between. The germline CDR1 and CDR2 sequences are DFQATT and SNEGSKA (reference sequence). In DNA, the CDR3 is TGCAGTGCTAGTAATGGATACAATCAGCCCCAGCATTTT. Its protein is CSASNGYNQPQHF.

This chain connects TRBV9 to TRBJ2-1; 8 nucleotides match TRBD2. J was trimmed by 1 base and V by 7 bases; bases with no gene match: 16. The CDR3 loop spans 18 amino acids. The germline CDR1 and CDR2 sequences are SGDLS and YYNGEE. DNA of the CDR3: TGTGCCAGCGGAGAACACAAAACCAGCGGGAGATCCTACAATGAGCAGTTCTTC. It yields the protein CASGEHKTSGRSYNEQFF.

The chain joins TRBV7-3 to TRBJ2-5; D call uncertain. The V end lost 5 bases, the J end lost 2 bases, and 12 bases lay between the germline ends. CDR1 SGHTA and CDR2 FQGTGA come from the germline V gene. The CDR3 runs 14 residues. CDR3 in DNA: TGTGCCAGCAGCCAGCAGACTGGACAAGAGACCCAGTACTTC. The encoded protein is CASSQQTGQETQYF. The whole variable domain, remainder taken from reference TRBV7-3 and TRBJ2-5, is GAGVSQTPSNKVTEKGKYVELRCDPISGHTALYWYRQSLGQGPEFLIYFQGTGAADDSGLPNDRFFAVRPEGSVSTLKIQRTERGDSAVYLCASSQQTGQETQYFGPGTRLLVL.

The chain has TRBV6-5 and TRBJ1-6; D call uncertain. Germline CDR1 MNHEY, CDR2 SVGAGI. V was clipped by 6 bases and J by 0 bases, with 9 bases between them. The CDR3 extends over 15 amino acids. The CDR3 loop reads CASRLDSSYNSPLHF. The DNA for the CDR3 is TGTGCCAGCAGGCTGGATAGCTCCTATAATTCACCCCTCCACTTT.

This rearrangement joins TRBV2 to TRBJ2-3; 9 positions match TRBD1. The CDR3 is 13 amino acids. Looked up from germline, CDR1 is SNHLY and CDR2 is FYNNEI. V lost 6 bases to trimming and J lost 3 bases; unmatched junction nucleotides: 1. CDR3 nucleotides: TGTGCCAGCAGGGACAGGGGTACAGATACGCAGTATTTT. It specifies CASRDRGTDTQYF.

V is TRBV19 and J is TRBJ2-5; 8 bases match TRBD2. Germline values: CDR1 LNHDA, CDR2 SQIVND (reference sequence). The ends lost 4 bases at V and 3 bases at J; junction bases unmatched: 7. CDR3 length: 15 residues. CDR3 in DNA: TGTGCCAGTAGTACCAATCAAGCGGGAGAAGAGACCCAGTACTTC. This translates into CASSTNQAGEETQYF.

The chain employs TRBV3-1 (or the pseudogene TRBV3-2) and TRBJ2-7; D ambiguous. V was shortened by 7 bases and J by 5 bases, with 9 bases between the two germline ends. CDR1 LGHDT and CDR2 YNNKEL come from the germline V gene (reference sequence). The CDR3 extends over 11 amino acids. The CDR3 coding sequence is TGTGCCAGCAACCCCAGGAACGAGCAGTACTTC. Translated, it gives CASNPRNEQYF.

The rearrangement uses TRBV10-2 and TRBJ2-5, with 7 nucleotides matching TRBD2. V shed 6 bases and J 5 bases; nucleotides not matched to a gene: 15. This CDR3 spans 16 amino acids. Germline CDR1 and CDR2: WSHSY and SAAADI. The chain's CDR3 is CASSPGGITRWETQYF. CDR3 sequence (DNA): TGCGCCAGCAGCCCGGGGGGTATTACGAGGTGGGAGACCCAGTACTTC.

The V call is TRBV10-3, the J call TRBJ2-7; D is unclear. This CDR3 comprises 12 residues. Trimming cost V 4 bases and J 0 bases, with 4 bases left between them. Germline V gives CDR1 ENHRY, CDR2 SYGVKD. The CDR3: CAISGGSYEQYF. The DNA for the CDR3 is TGTGCCATCAGTGGGGGCTCCTACGAGCAGTACTTC.

The V gene is TRBV6-5, the J gene TRBJ2-1; 10 bases fit TRBD2. The V gene end was trimmed by 10 bases and the J gene end by 8 bases; junction bases not matched to a gene: 11. This CDR3 contains 14 residues. Germline loops: CDR1 MNHEY, CDR2 SVGAGI. The CDR3 region is CATWGLAGVDEQFF. The CDR3 DNA sequence: TGTGCCACCTGGGGCCTAGCGGGAGTAGATGAGCAGTTCTTC.

This clone was seen only once. The chain couples TRBV28 to TRBJ2-5; no reliable D call. This CDR3 region has 12 residues. Germline V gene lookup returns CDR1 MDHEN and CDR2 SYDVKM. V was pared by 1 base and J by 5 bases, with 5 bases between. The CDR3 loop reads CASSLSRETQYF. The CDR3 region has the DNA TGTGCCAGCAGTTTATCCCGGGAGACCCAGTACTTC. Full variable domain (remainder filled in from reference TRBV28 and TRBJ2-5): DVKVTQSSRYLVKRTGEKVFLECVQDMDHENMFWYRQDPGLGLRLIYFSYDVKMKEKGDIPEGYSVSREKKERFSLILESASTNQTSMYLCASSLSRETQYFGPGTRLLVL.

The V gene is TRBV5-1, the J gene TRBJ1-3, with a possible D match to TRBD1 (6 bases). The CDR3 is 15 residues long. CDR1 and CDR2 from the germline V gene are SGHRS and YFSETQ. V lost 0 bases, J lost 3 bases, and 10 bases lay in between. CDR3 nucleotides: TGCGCCAGCAGCTTGGAACAGGGTAGTGGAAACACCATATATTTT. Translation: CASSLEQGSGNTIYF.

This clone came up once. The V call is TRBV7-2, the J call TRBJ2-7, with 7 bases fitting TRBD1. The germline V gene encodes CDR1 SGHTA and CDR2 FQGNSA. The CDR3 has 15 amino acids. V shed 5 bases and J 3 bases; nucleotides not matched to a gene: 10. DNA of the CDR3: TGTGCCAGCAGCCAAGCAACAGGGGCGTTCTACGAGCAGTACTTC. This translates into CASSQATGAFYEQYF. Filled out from reference TRBV7-2 and TRBJ2-7, the complete variable domain reads GAGVSQSPSNKVTEKGKDVELRCDPISGHTALYWYRQSLGQGLEFLIYFQGNSAPDKSGLPSDRFSAERTGGSVSTLTIQRTQQEDSAVYLCASSQATGAFYEQYFGPGTRLTVT.

This rearrangement joins TRBV27 to TRBJ2-7; 7 bases are a match to TRBD2. Per germline, CDR1 MNHEY and CDR2 SMNVEV (reference sequence). The V and J ends lost 1 base and 5 bases, in that order; junction bases with no gene match: 20. This CDR3 has 19 residues. CDR3 region: CASSLFGVIGTTNPDEQYF. In nucleotides, the CDR3 is TGTGCCAGCAGTTTATTTGGCGTGATTGGGACTACTAACCCAGACGAGCAGTACTTC.

The rearrangement links TRBV3-1 (or the pseudogene TRBV3-2) to TRBJ2-7; TRBD2 agrees at 10 bases. V lost 0 bases and J lost 6; bases outside the gene matches: 5. The CDR3 covers 15 residues. Germline V lookup: CDR1 LGHDT, CDR2 YNNKEL (reference sequence). CDR3 nucleotide sequence: TGTGCCAGCAGCCAAGATCTAGCGGGAGACGGCGAGCAGTACTTC. Encoded protein: CASSQDLAGDGEQYF.

This clone was recorded once. The V gene is TRBV19, the J gene TRBJ2-4; no clear D gene. Germline-derived CDR1 and CDR2 are LNHDA and SQIVND (reference sequence). Trimming removed 3 bases at V and 5 bases at J, with 11 bases between. The CDR3 is 14 amino acids. The CDR3 is CASSILDPQNIQYF. The CDR3 DNA reads as TGTGCCAGTAGTATCCTAGACCCCCAAAACATTCAGTACTTC.

The gene calls are TRBV28 and TRBJ2-1; D is undetermined. There are 12 residues in the CDR3. CDR1 and CDR2 (germline): MDHEN, SYDVKM. Trimming removed 5 bases from V and 5 bases from J, with 7 bases in between. The chain's CDR3 is CASSIKNNEQFF. The CDR3 DNA follows: TGTGCCAGCAGTATCAAAAACAATGAGCAGTTCTTC.

The chain employs TRBV4-3 and TRBJ1-1; 10 positions match TRBD1. Germline CDR1 reads LGHNA; CDR2 reads YSLEER. V shed 2 bases and J 3 bases; nucleotides not matched to a gene: 9. The CDR3 extends over 17 amino acids. For the CDR3, the DNA is TGCGCCAGCAGCCAACTGACAGGGGGCAGTTCGTACACTGAAGCTTTCTTT. The encoded protein is CASSQLTGGSSYTEAFF.

The rearrangement uses TRBV7-8 and TRBJ2-2; D perhaps matches TRBD1 (6 bases). The CDR3 contains 16 residues. V was clipped by 2 bases and J by 7 bases, with 17 bases between them. Germline V CDR1 and CDR2: SGHVS, FQNEAQ. CDR3 amino acids: CASSLSEPQGHGELFF. The CDR3 DNA sequence: TGTGCCAGCAGCTTATCAGAGCCACAGGGTCACGGGGAGCTGTTTTTT.

The count of this clone is one. The chain recombines TRBV5-1 with TRBJ2-7, with 7 bases lining up with TRBD2. This CDR3 has 15 residues. J was trimmed by 5 bases and V by 4 bases; bases with no gene match: 12. In germline, CDR1 is SGHRS, CDR2 YFSETQ. The CDR3 coding sequence is TGCGCCAGCAGCCCGACCCAGGCCGGGGGGAACGAGCAGTACTTC. Translating gives CASSPTQAGGNEQYF. Variable domain in full (rest from reference TRBV5-1 and TRBJ2-7): KAGVTQTPRYLIKTRGQQVTLSCSPISGHRSVSWYQQTPGQGLQFLFEYFSETQRNKGNFPGRFSGRQFSNSRSEMNVSTLELGDSALYLCASSPTQAGGNEQYFGPGTRLTVT.

The chain has TRBV6-2 or TRBV6-3 and TRBJ2-7; no clear D. The V end was cut by 2 bases, the J end by 3 bases, with 14 bases between. The CDR3 loop spans 15 amino acids. Germline CDR1 is MNHEY and CDR2 is SVGEGT. CDR3 bases: TGTGCCAGCAGTTACGAAATGGGCACGGACTACGAGCAGTACTTC. Residues: CASSYEMGTDYEQYF.